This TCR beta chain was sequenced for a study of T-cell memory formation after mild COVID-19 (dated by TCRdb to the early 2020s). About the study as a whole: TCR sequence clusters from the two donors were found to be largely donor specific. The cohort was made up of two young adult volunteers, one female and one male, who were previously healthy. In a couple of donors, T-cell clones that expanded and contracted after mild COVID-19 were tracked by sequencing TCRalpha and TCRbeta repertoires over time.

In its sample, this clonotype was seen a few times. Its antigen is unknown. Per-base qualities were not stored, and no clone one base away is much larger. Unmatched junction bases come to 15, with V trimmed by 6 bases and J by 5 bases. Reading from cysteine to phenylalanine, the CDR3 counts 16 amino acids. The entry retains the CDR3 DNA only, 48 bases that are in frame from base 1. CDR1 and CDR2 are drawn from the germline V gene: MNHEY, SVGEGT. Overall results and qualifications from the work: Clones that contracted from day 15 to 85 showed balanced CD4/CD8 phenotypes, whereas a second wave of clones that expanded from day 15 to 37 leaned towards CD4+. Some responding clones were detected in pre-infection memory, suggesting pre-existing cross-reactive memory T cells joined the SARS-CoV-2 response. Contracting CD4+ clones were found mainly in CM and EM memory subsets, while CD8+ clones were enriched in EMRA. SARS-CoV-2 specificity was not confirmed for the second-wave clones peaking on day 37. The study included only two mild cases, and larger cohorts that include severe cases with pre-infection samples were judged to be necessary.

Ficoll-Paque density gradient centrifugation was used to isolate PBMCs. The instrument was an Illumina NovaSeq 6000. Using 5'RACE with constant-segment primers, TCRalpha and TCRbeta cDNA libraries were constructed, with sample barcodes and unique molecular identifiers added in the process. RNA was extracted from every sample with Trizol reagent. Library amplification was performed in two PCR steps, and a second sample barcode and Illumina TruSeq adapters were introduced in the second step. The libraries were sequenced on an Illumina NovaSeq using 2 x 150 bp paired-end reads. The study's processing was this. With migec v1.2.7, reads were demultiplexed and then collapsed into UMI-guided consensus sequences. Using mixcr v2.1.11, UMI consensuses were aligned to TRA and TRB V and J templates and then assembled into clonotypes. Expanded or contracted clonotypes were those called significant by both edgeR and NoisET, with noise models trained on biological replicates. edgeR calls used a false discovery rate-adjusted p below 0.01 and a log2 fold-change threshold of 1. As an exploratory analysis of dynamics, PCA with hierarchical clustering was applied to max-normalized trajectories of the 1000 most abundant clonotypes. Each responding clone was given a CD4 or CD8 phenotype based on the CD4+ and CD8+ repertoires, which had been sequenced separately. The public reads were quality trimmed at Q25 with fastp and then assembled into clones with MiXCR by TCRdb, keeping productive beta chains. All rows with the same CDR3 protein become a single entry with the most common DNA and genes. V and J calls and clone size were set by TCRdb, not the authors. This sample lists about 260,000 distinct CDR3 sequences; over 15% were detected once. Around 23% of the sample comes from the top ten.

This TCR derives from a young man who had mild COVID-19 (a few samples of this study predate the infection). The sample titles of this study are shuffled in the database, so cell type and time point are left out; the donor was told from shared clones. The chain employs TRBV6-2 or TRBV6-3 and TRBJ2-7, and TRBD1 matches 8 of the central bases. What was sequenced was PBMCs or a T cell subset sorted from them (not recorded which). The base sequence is TGTGCCAGCAGCACTCCTCTGGACAGGGTAAACGACGAGCAGTACTTC. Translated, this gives CASSTPLDRVNDEQYF.